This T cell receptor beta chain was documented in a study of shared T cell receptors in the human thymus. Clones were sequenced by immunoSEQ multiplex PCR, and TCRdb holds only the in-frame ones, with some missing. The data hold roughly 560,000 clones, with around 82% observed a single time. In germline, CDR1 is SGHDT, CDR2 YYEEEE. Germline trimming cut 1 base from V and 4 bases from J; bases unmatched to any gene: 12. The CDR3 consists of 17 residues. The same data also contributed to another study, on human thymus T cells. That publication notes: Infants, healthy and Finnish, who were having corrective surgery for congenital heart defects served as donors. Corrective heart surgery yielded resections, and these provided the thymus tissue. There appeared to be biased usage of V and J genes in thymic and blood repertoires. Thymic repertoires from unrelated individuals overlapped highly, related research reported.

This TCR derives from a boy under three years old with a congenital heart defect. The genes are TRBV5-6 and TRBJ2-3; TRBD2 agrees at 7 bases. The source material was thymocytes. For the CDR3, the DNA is TGTGCCAGCAGCTTGCGGGGGGAGGTGGGACGTTCAGATACGCAGTATTTT. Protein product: CASSLRGEVGRSDTQYF.